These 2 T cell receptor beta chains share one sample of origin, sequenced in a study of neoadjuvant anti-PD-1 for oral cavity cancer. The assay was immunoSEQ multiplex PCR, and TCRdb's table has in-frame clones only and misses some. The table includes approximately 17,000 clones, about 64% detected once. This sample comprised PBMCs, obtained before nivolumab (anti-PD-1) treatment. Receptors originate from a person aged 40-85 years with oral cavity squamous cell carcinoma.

As DNA, the CDR3 is TGTGCCAGCAGCCCTCAAGGGGGTATTCGCGAAAAACTGTTTTTT. It codes for CASSPQGGIREKLFF. This chain joins TRBV5-4 and TRBJ1-4; a weak D match, TRBD1 (6 bases). V shed 4 bases and J shed 8 bases, with 18 bases lying between them. Germline V gene data show CDR1 as SGHNT and CDR2 as YYREEE (reference sequence). There are 15 residues in the CDR3.

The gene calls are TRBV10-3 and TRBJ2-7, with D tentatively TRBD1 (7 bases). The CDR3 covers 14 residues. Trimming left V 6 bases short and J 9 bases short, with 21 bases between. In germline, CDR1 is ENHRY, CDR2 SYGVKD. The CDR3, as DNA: TGTGCCATCAGAGAGGAGGGGACAGCGGAGGGGCAGTACTTC. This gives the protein CAIREEGTAEGQYF.